These 8 T cell receptor beta chains were sequenced from one sample in a study of blood T cell repertoires in COVID-19. Repertoires were generated with immunoSEQ multiplex PCR, while TCRdb's copy carries only in-frame clones and drops some. Seen here are 250,000 to 300,000 clones, 75% to 90% observed once, and the top ten hold roughly 5%. Sequences were obtained from peripheral blood. The source of these receptors is a middle-aged man with acute or convalescent COVID-19.

The chain is built from TRBV18 and TRBJ1-4, with a weak D call TRBD1 (5 bases). Between the trimmed V and J ends, which lost 5 bases and 8 bases, there was a span of 15 bases. CDR1 and CDR2 (germline): KGHSH, LQKENI. The CDR3 loop spans 14 amino acids. CDR3 bases: TGTGCCAGCTCATCCCAGGGTATGGGCGAAAAACTGTTTTTT. Its protein is CASSSQGMGEKLFF.

This chain uses TRBV6-5 with TRBJ1-4; D unresolved. This CDR3 is built from 15 residues. CDR1 is MNHEY, CDR2 SVGAGI, per germline. With 7 bases removed from V and 0 bases from J, the gap between germline ends came to 12 bases. The CDR3 here is CASTKGDATNEKLFF. CDR3 coding DNA: TGTGCCAGCACGAAGGGAGATGCAACTAATGAAAAACTGTTTTTT.

This chain connects TRBV5-5 to TRBJ2-3, with a possible D match to TRBD1 (5 bases). Deletions cut 6 bases from V and 2 bases from J, with 10 bases between. Per the germline V gene, CDR1 is SGHKS and CDR2 is YYEKEE (reference sequence). The CDR3 loop spans 13 amino acids. Written as DNA, the CDR3 is TGTGCCAGCACCCTAGGGGTCACAGATACGCAGTATTTT. Encoded protein: CASTLGVTDTQYF.

Regarding this clone: The same CDR3 also results from other DNA sequences found in this sample. The rearrangement links TRBV6-5 to TRBJ1-5; D is possibly TRBD1 (5 bases). This CDR3 region has 14 residues. Germline loops: CDR1 MNHEY, CDR2 SVGAGI. V was pared by 2 bases and J by 4 bases, with 9 bases between. The CDR3 loop is CASSYRRGNQPQHF. In nucleotides, the CDR3 is TGTGCCAGCAGTTACAGGAGGGGTAATCAGCCCCAGCATTTT.

The chain recombines TRBV28 with TRBJ2-7; possibly TRBD1 for D (6 bases). Trimming pared 5 bases from V and 4 bases from J, leaving 15 bases between. The germline V gene encodes CDR1 MDHEN and CDR2 SYDVKM. CDR3 length: 14 amino acids. CDR3 amino acids: CASSLPGHFYEQYF. CDR3 DNA sequence: TGTGCCAGCAGTCTGCCGGGACACTTTTACGAGCAGTACTTC. The whole variable domain, filled in from reference TRBV28 and TRBJ2-7, reads DVKVTQSSRYLVKRTGEKVFLECVQDMDHENMFWYRQDPGLGLRLIYFSYDVKMKEKGDIPEGYSVSREKKERFSLILESASTNQTSMYLCASSLPGHFYEQYFGPGTRLTVT.

The J gene is TRBJ2-2, the V gene TRBV10-3; weak D call: TRBD1 (6 bases). Trimming took off 8 bases at V and 0 bases at J, with 10 bases between the two ends. The CDR3 has 14 amino acids. Germline CDR1 and CDR2: ENHRY and SYGVKD. The CDR3 sequence: CAISRQANTGELFF. The CDR3 DNA sequence: TGTGCCATCTCCAGACAGGCGAACACCGGGGAGCTGTTTTTT.

This chain uses TRBV2 with TRBJ2-7, with a possible D match to TRBD1 (5 bases). V lost 3 bases to trimming and J lost 3 bases, with 12 bases between them. CDR3 length: 14 amino acids. Germline CDR1 and CDR2: SNHLY and FYNNEI. The CDR3 loop is CASSEQGISYEQYF. In nucleotides, the CDR3 is TGTGCCAGCAGTGAGCAGGGAATAAGCTACGAGCAGTACTTC.

This chain uses TRBV13 with TRBJ2-1; 12 positions match TRBD2. V was clipped by 5 bases and J by 6 bases; unmatched bases: 8. This CDR3 region has 16 residues. In germline, CDR1 is PRHDT, CDR2 FYEKMQ (reference sequence). The CDR3 sequence: CASSIRLAGAPNEQFF. The CDR3 DNA sequence: TGTGCCAGCAGCATCCGACTAGCGGGGGCGCCCAATGAGCAGTTCTTC.